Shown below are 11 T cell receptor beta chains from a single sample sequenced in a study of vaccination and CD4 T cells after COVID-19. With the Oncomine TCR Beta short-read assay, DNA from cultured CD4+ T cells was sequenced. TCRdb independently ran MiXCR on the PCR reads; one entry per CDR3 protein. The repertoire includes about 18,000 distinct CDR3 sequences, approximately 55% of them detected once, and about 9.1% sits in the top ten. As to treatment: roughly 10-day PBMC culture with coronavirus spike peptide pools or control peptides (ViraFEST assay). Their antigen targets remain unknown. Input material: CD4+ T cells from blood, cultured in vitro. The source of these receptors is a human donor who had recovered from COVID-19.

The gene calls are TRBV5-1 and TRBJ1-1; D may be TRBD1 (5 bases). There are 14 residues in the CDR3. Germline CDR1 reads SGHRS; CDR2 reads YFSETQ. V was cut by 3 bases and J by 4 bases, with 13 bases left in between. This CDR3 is CASSYTVGGTEAFF. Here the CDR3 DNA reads TGCGCCAGCAGCTATACGGTTGGGGGCACTGAAGCTTTCTTT.

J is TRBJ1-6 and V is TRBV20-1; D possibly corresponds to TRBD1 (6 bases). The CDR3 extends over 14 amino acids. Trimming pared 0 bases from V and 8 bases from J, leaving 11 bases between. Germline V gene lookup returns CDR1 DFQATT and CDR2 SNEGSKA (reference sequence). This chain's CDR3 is CSARDWGQDSPLHF. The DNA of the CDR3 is TGCAGTGCTAGAGATTGGGGGCAGGATTCACCCCTCCACTTT.

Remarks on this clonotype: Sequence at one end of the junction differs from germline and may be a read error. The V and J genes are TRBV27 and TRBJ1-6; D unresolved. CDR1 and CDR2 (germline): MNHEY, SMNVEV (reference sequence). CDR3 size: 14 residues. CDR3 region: CASSSDSYSSPLHF. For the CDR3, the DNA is TGTGCCAGCAGTTCGGATTCCTATAGTTCACCCCTCCACTTT.

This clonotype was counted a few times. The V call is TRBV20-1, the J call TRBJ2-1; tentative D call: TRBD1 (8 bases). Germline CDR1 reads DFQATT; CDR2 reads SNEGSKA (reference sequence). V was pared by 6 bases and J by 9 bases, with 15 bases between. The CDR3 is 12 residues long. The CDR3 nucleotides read TGCAGTGCGCGACAGGGGAGGGGTGAGCAGTTCTTC. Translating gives CSARQGRGEQFF.

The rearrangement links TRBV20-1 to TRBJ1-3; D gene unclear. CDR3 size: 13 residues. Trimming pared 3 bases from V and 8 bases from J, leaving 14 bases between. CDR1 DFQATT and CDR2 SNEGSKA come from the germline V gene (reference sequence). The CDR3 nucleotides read TGCAGTGCTAGGAAGGACCGCCAGGACACCATATATTTT. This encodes CSARKDRQDTIYF.

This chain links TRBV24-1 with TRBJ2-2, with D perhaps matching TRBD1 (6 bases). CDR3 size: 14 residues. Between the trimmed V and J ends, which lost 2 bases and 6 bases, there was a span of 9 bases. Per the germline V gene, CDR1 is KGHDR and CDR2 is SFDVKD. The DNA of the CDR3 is TGTGCCACCAGTGATTACAGGGTTCCCGGGGAGCTGTTTTTT. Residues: CATSDYRVPGELFF.

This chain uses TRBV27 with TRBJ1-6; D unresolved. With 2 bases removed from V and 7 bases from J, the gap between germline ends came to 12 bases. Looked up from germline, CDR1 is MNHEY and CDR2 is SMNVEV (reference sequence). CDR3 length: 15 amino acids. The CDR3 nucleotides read TGTGCCAGCAGTTTAGGTGGCAGCAAAAATTCACCCCTCCACTTT. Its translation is CASSLGGSKNSPLHF.

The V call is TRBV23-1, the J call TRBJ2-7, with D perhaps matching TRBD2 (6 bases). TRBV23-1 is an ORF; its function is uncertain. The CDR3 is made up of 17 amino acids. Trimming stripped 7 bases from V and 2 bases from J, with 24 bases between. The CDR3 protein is CASNPATHSGAPYEQYF. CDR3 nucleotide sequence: TGCGCCAGCAATCCTGCCACCCATAGCGGAGCTCCCTACGAGCAGTACTTC.

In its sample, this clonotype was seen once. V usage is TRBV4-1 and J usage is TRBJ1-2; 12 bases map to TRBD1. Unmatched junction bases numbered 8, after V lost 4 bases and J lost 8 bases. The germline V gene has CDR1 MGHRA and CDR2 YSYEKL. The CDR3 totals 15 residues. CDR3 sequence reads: CASSPGTGGFQGYTF. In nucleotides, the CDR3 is TGCGCCAGCAGCCCAGGGACAGGGGGCTTTCAGGGCTACACCTTC.

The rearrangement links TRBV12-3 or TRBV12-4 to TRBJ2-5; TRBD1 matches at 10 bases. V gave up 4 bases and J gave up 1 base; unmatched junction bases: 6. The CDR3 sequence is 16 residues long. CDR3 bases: TGTGCCAGCAGTTCCTCGGACAGGGGGAGCCAAGAGACCCAGTACTTC. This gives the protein CASSSSDRGSQETQYF.

CDR3 residues: CSARVQGPYYNEQFF. The CDR3 nucleotides read TGCAGTGCTAGAGTACAGGGACCATATTACAATGAGCAGTTCTTC. The chain carries TRBV20-1 and TRBJ2-1; perhaps TRBD1 as D (6 bases). Germline-derived CDR1 and CDR2 are DFQATT and SNEGSKA (reference sequence). Trimming cost V 1 base and J 4 bases, with 14 bases left between them. The CDR3 extends over 15 amino acids.